The 18 T cell receptor beta chains listed next were all sequenced from one sample in a study of Tregs in tolerant kidney transplant recipients. Data came from immunoSEQ multiplex PCR; TCRdb stores just in-frame clones and leaves some out. The sample comprises roughly 86,000 clones, under 95% of which are singletons, and under 2% rests with the top ten. Recipients received nonmyeloablative bone marrow transplants from related graft donors, with transient mixed chimerism. Sequencing used CD4+ T cells from blood (PBMCs), obtained 12 months after the transplant. The receptor set was obtained from a human patient who received a combined kidney and bone marrow transplant. Some T cells may have originated in the graft donor.

The rearrangement links TRBV5-1 to TRBJ2-3, with a possible D match to TRBD2 (6 bases). The V and J ends lost 4 bases and 0 bases respectively, with 18 bases between them. The CDR3 totals 17 residues. The germline CDR1 and CDR2 sequences are SGHRS and YFSETQ. The CDR3 nucleotides are TGCGCCAGCAGCACTGTGTTGGGCGGGACCAGCACAGATACGCAGTATTTT. This sequence encodes CASSTVLGGTSTDTQYF.

The V gene is TRBV9, the J gene TRBJ1-2; D call uncertain. Trimming took 4 bases from V and 8 from J, leaving 15 bases between them. This CDR3 is 13 amino acids long. Germline CDR1 reads SGDLS; CDR2 reads YYNGEE. DNA of the CDR3: TGTGCCAGCAGCCCCCAGGATGAGGGAGGCTACACCTTC. Amino acids: CASSPQDEGGYTF.

This sequence joins TRBV4-3 and TRBJ1-2; TRBD1 aligns across 9 bases. The CDR3 extends over 15 amino acids. In germline, CDR1 is LGHNA, CDR2 YSLEER. The V gene end was trimmed by 4 bases and the J gene end by 6 bases; junction bases not matched to a gene: 9. Written as DNA, the CDR3 is TGCGCCAGCAGCCCACGGGGGGACAGGGAGGATGGCTACACCTTC. Protein: CASSPRGDREDGYTF.

This clone was observed a single time. The chain carries TRBV27 and TRBJ2-5; TRBD1 aligns across 9 bases. With V trimmed by 8 bases and J by 4 bases, 8 bases remained unmatched. The CDR3 covers 14 residues. Germline CDR1 MNHEY, CDR2 SMNVEV (reference sequence). For the CDR3, the DNA is TGTGCCAGCCGAGTTGGGACAGGGATAGAGACCCAGTACTTC. Protein product: CASRVGTGIETQYF.

This chain uses TRBV5-4 with TRBJ2-7, with a possible D match to TRBD2 (5 bases). Germline CDR1 reads SGHNT; CDR2 reads YYREEE (reference sequence). Trimming removed 1 base at V and 6 bases at J, with 14 bases between. The CDR3 sequence is 14 residues long. The CDR3, as DNA: TGTGCCAGCAGCTTGACGGGATCCCCGTCCGAGCAGTACTTC. Translation: CASSLTGSPSEQYF. The full variable domain, its missing parts supplied by reference TRBV5-4 and TRBJ2-7, is ETGVTQSPTHLIKTRGQQVTLRCSSQSGHNTVSWYQQALGQGPQFIFQYYREEENGRGNFPPRFSGLQFPNYSSELNVNALELDDSALYLCASSLTGSPSEQYFGPGTRLTVT.

The V and J genes are TRBV7-6 and TRBJ2-5, with D possibly being TRBD1 (5 bases). Between the trimmed V and J ends, which lost 1 base and 4 bases, there was a span of 19 bases. Germline lookup yields CDR1 SGHVS and CDR2 FNYEAQ. This CDR3 is 17 amino acids long. The CDR3 reads CASSLELRTPKRETQYF. The CDR3 region has the DNA TGTGCCAGCAGCTTAGAGCTACGGACACCCAAAAGAGAGACCCAGTACTTC.

This chain uses TRBV4-1 with TRBJ2-1; D might be TRBD1 (5 bases). This CDR3 contains 15 residues. Looked up from germline, CDR1 is MGHRA and CDR2 is YSYEKL. The V end lost 2 bases, the J end lost 15 bases, and 23 bases lay between the germline ends. The CDR3 sequence is CASSQTMTSPQARFF. The CDR3 coding sequence is TGCGCCAGCAGCCAAACAATGACAAGCCCACAGGCTAGGTTCTTC.

V is TRBV18 and J is TRBJ2-3, with 8 bases matching TRBD2. CDR3 length equals 16 residues. After removal of 3 bases from V and 2 bases from J, the junction contained 7 bases not matched to a gene. Germline V gene lookup returns CDR1 KGHSH and CDR2 LQKENI. The CDR3 DNA reads TGTGCCAGCTCACCTTTGAGCGGGGGCCTCACAGATACGCAGTATTTT. As protein: CASSPLSGGLTDTQYF.

J is TRBJ2-5 and V is TRBV5-1, with D hard to call. The J call is in doubt because the DNA end fits TRBJ2-7 better. The germline V gene encodes CDR1 SGHRS and CDR2 YFSETQ. This CDR3 region has 14 residues. The CDR3 protein is CASSRKTDSYEQYF. The DNA of the CDR3 is TGCGCCAGCAGTCGAAAGACTGACTCCTACGAGCAGTACTTC.

This clone is a singleton in its sample. This chain links TRBV2 with TRBJ2-7; D uncertain. CDR3 size: 12 residues. The V gene's germline CDR1 is SNHLY and CDR2 FYNNEI. V lost 6 bases, J lost 9 bases, and 15 bases lay in between. The CDR3 region is CASRYGRVVQYF. CDR3 sequence (DNA): TGTGCCAGCAGATATGGGCGCGTGGTGCAGTACTTC.

This rearrangement joins TRBV15 to TRBJ2-3; unclear D gene. CDR3 length equals 14 residues. The germline V gene encodes CDR1 LNHNV and CDR2 YYDKDF (reference sequence). V shed 2 bases and J shed 0 bases, with 6 bases lying between them. The CDR3 is CATSRKSSTDTQYF. DNA for the CDR3: TGTGCCACCAGCAGAAAGAGTAGCACAGATACGCAGTATTTT.

V and J are TRBV6-1 and TRBJ2-1, with 9 bases that match TRBD2. The junction had 6 bases not matched to a gene; V was cut back by 4 bases and J by 2 bases. Germline lookup yields CDR1 MNHNS and CDR2 SASEGT. The CDR3 covers 16 residues. The CDR3 bases are TGTGCCAGCAGTGTCCATAGCGGGGGAGCCTACAATGAGCAGTTCTTC. Amino acids: CASSVHSGGAYNEQFF.

The gene calls are TRBV5-1 and TRBJ1-2, with 9 bases aligning to TRBD1. The ends lost 2 bases at V and 2 bases at J; junction bases unmatched: 4. The length of the CDR3 is 15 residues. Germline values: CDR1 SGHRS, CDR2 YFSETQ. In DNA form, the CDR3 reads TGCGCCAGCAGCTTAGGTACAGGGGGCAACTATGGCTACACCTTC. Translating it yields CASSLGTGGNYGYTF.

The chain employs TRBV4-2 and TRBJ2-5, with TRBD2 matching 12 bases. Trimming took 1 base from V and 4 from J; bases not matched to a gene: 1. Germline V gene sequence: CDR1 LGHNA, CDR2 YNFKEQ. This CDR3 is 15 amino acids long. For the CDR3, the DNA is TGTGCCAGCAGCCAAGGGGGACTAGCGGGAGAGACCCAGTACTTC. It translates to CASSQGGLAGETQYF.

The chain combines TRBV21-1 with TRBJ2-1; TRBD1, the table's D call, lacks a check against the DNA. TRBV21-1 constitutes a pseudogene. This CDR3 spans 18 amino acids. CDR3 bases: TGTGCCAGCAGCAATTCGGCGACAGGTAAAGGGGTCTACAATGAGCAGTTCTTC. Translating it yields CASSNSATGKGVYNEQFF.

This clone was seen once. V usage is TRBV20-1 and J usage is TRBJ2-3, with D possibly being TRBD2 (5 bases). CDR3 length: 11 residues. The germline V and J ends were trimmed by 7 bases and 6 bases, with 11 bases remaining between them. Germline CDR1 is DFQATT and CDR2 is SNEGSKA (reference sequence). As DNA, the CDR3 is TGCAGTGAGACTATTACTGATACGCAGTATTTT. Amino acids: CSETITDTQYF.

The rearrangement links TRBV7-6 to TRBJ2-3; 9 bases align to TRBD2. V lost 1 base to trimming and J lost 3 bases; unmatched junction nucleotides: 2. Germline-derived CDR1 and CDR2 are SGHVS and FNYEAQ. The CDR3 totals 15 residues. CDR3 residues: CASSLGLAVTDTQYF. Written as DNA, the CDR3 is TGTGCCAGCAGCTTAGGACTAGCGGTGACAGATACGCAGTATTTT.

The table lists this clone with a few counts. In DNA form, the CDR3 reads TGCGCCAGCTCCCTTTCTGGGAGCGGAAACACCATATATTTT. Amino acid sequence: CASSLSGSGNTIYF. The chain combines TRBV4-3 with TRBJ1-3; D not certain. Germline V gives CDR1 LGHNA, CDR2 YSLEER. The CDR3 is made up of 14 amino acids. The V end was cut by 8 bases, the J end by 4 bases, with 15 bases between.